These T cell receptor beta chains were read from a single sample in a study of regulatory T cells in long-lasting Graves disease. TCRdb recomputed calls from the multiplex PCR reads with MiXCR, one row per CDR3 protein. The sample includes a few hundred thousand distinct CDR3 sequences, approximately 18% of them seen just once. These data also formed part of another study, on T cells in Graves' hyperthyroidism and ophthalmopathy.

This sample comprised peripheral blood mononuclear cells (PBMCs), obtained at new diagnosis, from a patient treated with antithyroid drugs. The receptor source for this set is a woman in her 30s with Graves disease. The conserved cysteine and the conserved F or W are not part of the CDR3 here. Each record gives: J gene, V gene, clone size, D gene, CDR3 protein. The D gene is left open where the match is weak. Clone size, where shown, is once, few, many, or a class for clones that have expanded.

j_gene: TRBJ2-5
v_gene: TRBV15
abundance: many
d_gene: -
CDR3aa: ATSRGVEGETQY

j_gene: TRBJ1-2
v_gene: TRBV2
abundance: few
d_gene: -
CDR3aa: ASSGDYGYT

j_gene: TRBJ1-1
v_gene: TRBV7-2
abundance: -
d_gene: -
CDR3aa: ASSGAGGRRTAEAF

j_gene: TRBJ2-3
v_gene: TRBV7-9
abundance: many
d_gene: -
CDR3aa: ASTFSWGSYTQY

j_gene: TRBJ2-1
v_gene: TRBV29-1
abundance: many
d_gene: -
CDR3aa: SVEGGRSSYNEQF

j_gene: TRBJ1-4
v_gene: TRBV6-1
abundance: many
d_gene: TRBD1
CDR3aa: ASSPDREGKLF

j_gene: TRBJ2-5
v_gene: TRBV6-1
abundance: many
d_gene: -
CDR3aa: ASTNQETQY

j_gene: TRBJ1-4
v_gene: TRBV9
abundance: many
d_gene: TRBD1
CDR3aa: ASSSRTGIDQKLF

j_gene: TRBJ1-5
v_gene: TRBV27
abundance: many
d_gene: -
CDR3aa: ASSLRAWRPQH

j_gene: TRBJ2-7
v_gene: TRBV12-3/TRBV12-4
abundance: many
d_gene: TRBD1
CDR3aa: ASRRDRRSYEQY

j_gene: TRBJ2-7
v_gene: TRBV28
abundance: -
d_gene: -
CDR3aa: ASMIAYEQY

j_gene: TRBJ1-4
v_gene: TRBV5-4
abundance: many
d_gene: -
CDR3aa: ASSLGGGNEKLF

j_gene: TRBJ2-3
v_gene: TRBV20-1
abundance: -
d_gene: -
CDR3aa: SALGTLDLDTQY

j_gene: TRBJ1-1
v_gene: TRBV20-1
abundance: many
d_gene: TRBD1
CDR3aa: SARNTGTGLLNTEAF

j_gene: TRBJ1-5
v_gene: TRBV20-1
abundance: many
d_gene: -
CDR3aa: SARDQWGADQPQH

j_gene: TRBJ1-1
v_gene: TRBV6-1
abundance: many
d_gene: -
CDR3aa: ASSRPQAAEAF

j_gene: TRBJ2-1
v_gene: TRBV10-3
abundance: -
d_gene: TRBD2
CDR3aa: AISESTSGRNEQF

j_gene: TRBJ1-1
v_gene: TRBV9
abundance: many
d_gene: -
CDR3aa: ASSVDWNTEAF

j_gene: TRBJ1-3
v_gene: TRBV12-3/TRBV12-4
abundance: many
d_gene: -
CDR3aa: ASSYSGWDTIY

j_gene: TRBJ2-2
v_gene: TRBV7-9
abundance: many
d_gene: -
CDR3aa: ASSLSRGGFAGELF

j_gene: TRBJ2-7
v_gene: TRBV7-9
abundance: once
d_gene: TRBD1
CDR3aa: ASSHNRGRGSYEQY

j_gene: TRBJ1-2
v_gene: TRBV27
abundance: many
d_gene: -
CDR3aa: ASRGIGHPNYGYT

j_gene: TRBJ1-4
v_gene: TRBV7-9
abundance: few
d_gene: TRBD1
CDR3aa: ASSSYRGSGNEKLF

j_gene: TRBJ2-2
v_gene: TRBV12-3/TRBV12-4
abundance: many
d_gene: TRBD1
CDR3aa: ASSHAGTGLTGELF

j_gene: TRBJ2-2
v_gene: TRBV3-1
abundance: many
d_gene: -
CDR3aa: ASSPPENTGELF

j_gene: TRBJ2-1
v_gene: TRBV3-1
abundance: many
d_gene: TRBD2
CDR3aa: ASSSSGGNYNEQF

j_gene: TRBJ2-7
v_gene: TRBV2
abundance: many
d_gene: -
CDR3aa: ASSEPKDNPGSEQY

j_gene: TRBJ1-3
v_gene: TRBV6-6
abundance: -
d_gene: -
CDR3aa: ASSYSRGGNTIY

j_gene: TRBJ1-5
v_gene: TRBV12-5
abundance: -
d_gene: TRBD1
CDR3aa: ASGGSGTGNQPQH

j_gene: TRBJ1-1
v_gene: TRBV6-2/TRBV6-3
abundance: many
d_gene: TRBD1
CDR3aa: ASSYQGGRTEAF

j_gene: TRBJ1-2
v_gene: TRBV29-1
abundance: many
d_gene: TRBD1
CDR3aa: SVVGQDYSTYGYT

j_gene: TRBJ2-3
v_gene: TRBV27
abundance: many
d_gene: TRBD2
CDR3aa: ASSLSGGAYTQY

j_gene: TRBJ2-3
v_gene: TRBV3-1
abundance: -
d_gene: TRBD1
CDR3aa: ASSQQGAATDTQY

j_gene: TRBJ2-5
v_gene: TRBV11-2
abundance: many
d_gene: TRBD2
CDR3aa: ASSLEYGLAGAQETQY

j_gene: TRBJ2-3
v_gene: TRBV7-9
abundance: many
d_gene: -
CDR3aa: ASSLGLQRPDTQY

j_gene: TRBJ2-3
v_gene: TRBV9
abundance: -
d_gene: -
CDR3aa: ASSVQGSTDTQY

j_gene: TRBJ1-2
v_gene: TRBV5-4
abundance: few
d_gene: -
CDR3aa: ASGLTGSTNYGYT

j_gene: TRBJ1-1
v_gene: TRBV6-9
abundance: once
d_gene: TRBD1
CDR3aa: ASSSQGQGAEAF

j_gene: TRBJ1-4
v_gene: TRBV27
abundance: -
d_gene: -
CDR3aa: ASREQGAANEKLF

j_gene: TRBJ1-6
v_gene: TRBV14
abundance: few
d_gene: -
CDR3aa: ASSQIVRGLTSSSYNSPLH

j_gene: TRBJ1-2
v_gene: TRBV5-1
abundance: many
d_gene: -
CDR3aa: ASSFRPEGQGIHYGYT

j_gene: TRBJ2-5
v_gene: TRBV11-2
abundance: many
d_gene: -
CDR3aa: ASSRLRGGAETQY

j_gene: TRBJ1-1
v_gene: TRBV29-1
abundance: many
d_gene: -
CDR3aa: SVGTWGTEAF

j_gene: TRBJ2-4
v_gene: TRBV11-1
abundance: many
d_gene: -
CDR3aa: ASSLGGSGNIQY

j_gene: TRBJ2-1
v_gene: TRBV2
abundance: few
d_gene: -
CDR3aa: ASSEEGFGEQF

j_gene: TRBJ2-6
v_gene: TRBV7-9
abundance: -
d_gene: -
CDR3aa: ASSLLGGANVLT

j_gene: TRBJ1-2
v_gene: TRBV5-1
abundance: few
d_gene: -
CDR3aa: ASSFTYKVDYT

j_gene: TRBJ1-6
v_gene: TRBV12-3/TRBV12-4
abundance: -
d_gene: -
CDR3aa: ASRYGNFNSPLH

j_gene: TRBJ1-4
v_gene: TRBV5-4
abundance: many
d_gene: TRBD1
CDR3aa: ASSSAGTGAEKLF

j_gene: TRBJ2-7
v_gene: TRBV4-2
abundance: many
d_gene: -
CDR3aa: ASSRRGGKTLYEQY

j_gene: TRBJ2-1
v_gene: TRBV4-2
abundance: -
d_gene: -
CDR3aa: ASRYRQNDEQF

j_gene: TRBJ2-2
v_gene: TRBV5-1
abundance: -
d_gene: -
CDR3aa: ASSLLQGATGELF